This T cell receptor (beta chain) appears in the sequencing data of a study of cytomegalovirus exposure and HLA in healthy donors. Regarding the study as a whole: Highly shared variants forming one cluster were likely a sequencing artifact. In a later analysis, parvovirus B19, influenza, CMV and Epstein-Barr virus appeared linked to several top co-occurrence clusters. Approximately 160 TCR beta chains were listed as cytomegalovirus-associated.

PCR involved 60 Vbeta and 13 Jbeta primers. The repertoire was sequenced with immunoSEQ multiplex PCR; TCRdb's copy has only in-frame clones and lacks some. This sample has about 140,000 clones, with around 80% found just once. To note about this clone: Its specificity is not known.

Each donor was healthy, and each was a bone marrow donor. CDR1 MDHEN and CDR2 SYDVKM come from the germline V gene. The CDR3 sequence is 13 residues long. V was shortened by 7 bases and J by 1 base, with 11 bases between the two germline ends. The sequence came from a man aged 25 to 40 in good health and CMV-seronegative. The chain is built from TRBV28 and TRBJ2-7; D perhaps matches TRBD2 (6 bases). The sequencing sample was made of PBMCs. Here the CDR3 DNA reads TGTGCCAGCACCGGGAGATATTCCTACGAGCAGTACTTC. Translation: CASTGRYSYEQYF.